Detailed here is one TCR beta chain. Its specificity is unknown. V was clipped by 4 bases and J by 2 bases, with 10 bases between them. The CDR3 is 14 residues long. CDR1 is SGHRS and CDR2 is YFSETQ in the germline V gene. The sample originates from a study of T cells after yellow fever vaccination. Overall study findings and caveats: Reappearing after the booster were most of the clones from primary vaccination (roughly 96% CD4, 88% CD8). Peaking on day 5 versus 15, the secondary response was faster but weaker.

They built TCR cDNA with 5'RACE template switching, a step that put in a universal primer site and UMIs. Each CDR3 protein is one row after TCRdb ran MiXCR on the 5' RACE reads. The sample holds 250,000 to 350,000 distinct CDR3 sequences, less than 9.5% seen once. This TCR derives from a man younger than 35 who received the YFV17D yellow fever vaccine. The chain is built from TRBV5-1 and TRBJ1-3; D unclear. The starting material was CD4+ T cells sorted from PBMCs, obtained 5 days after the yellow fever booster vaccination. CDR3 in amino acids: CASSPRNPGNTIYF. The CDR3 bases are TGCGCCAGCAGCCCCAGGAACCCTGGAAACACCATATATTTT.